A single sample is the source of the 22 T cell receptor beta chains below, sequenced in a study of T-cell reconstitution after alpha-beta-depleted transplantation in children. It was with unique molecular identifiers that the TCRbeta library was prepared. A single record per CDR3 protein comes from TCRdb applying MiXCR to the PCR reads. The sample includes 700,000 to 950,000 distinct CDR3 sequences, 16% of them seen just once. Source: PBMCs, mostly from graft donor cells, taken 360 days after TCRalphabeta/CD19-depleted stem cell transplant. The receptors shown here come from a male patient younger than 18 who had a stem cell transplant for acute lymphoblastic leukemia, so the T cells may come from the graft donor.

This clonotype was seen a handful of times. The chain carries TRBV5-1 and TRBJ2-1; perhaps TRBD2 as D (6 bases). Per the germline V gene, CDR1 is SGHRS and CDR2 is YFSETQ. Trimming removed 0 bases at V and 1 base at J, with 20 bases between. CDR3 length: 19 amino acids. CDR3 sequence: CASSLGTGPGERSYNEQFF. The CDR3 DNA follows: TGCGCCAGCAGCTTGGGTACGGGACCGGGAGAGAGGTCCTACAATGAGCAGTTCTTC.

This clonotype was seen a single time. The V and J genes are TRBV9 and TRBJ2-7; TRBD2 aligns across 14 bases. V lost 3 bases, J lost 3 bases, and 2 bases stayed unmatched. The CDR3 totals 15 residues. Germline CDR1 SGDLS, CDR2 YYNGEE. The CDR3 is CASSGGLAGDYEQYF. In DNA, the CDR3 is TGTGCCAGCAGCGGGGGACTAGCGGGGGACTACGAGCAGTACTTC.

This chain connects TRBV6-1 to TRBJ2-3; unclear D gene. Germline V gene data show CDR1 as MNHNS and CDR2 as SASEGT. The CDR3 is 15 amino acids. Deletions cut 7 bases from V and 2 bases from J, with 16 bases between. Here the CDR3 reads CASTRYNFPTDTQYF. The CDR3, as DNA: TGTGCCAGCACTCGATACAACTTTCCCACAGATACGCAGTATTTT.

The table lists this clonotype with many counts. The junction and the germline gene differ at one end; a read error may be behind it. The V gene is TRBV5-1, the J gene TRBJ2-7; D ambiguous. The CDR3 extends over 12 amino acids. Germline CDR1 reads SGHRS; CDR2 reads YFSETQ. The CDR3 is CASSLSPYEQYF. The CDR3 DNA reads as TGTGCCAGCAGTCTTTCCCCCTACGAGCAGTACTTC.

This clonotype was recorded many times. J is TRBJ2-1 and V is TRBV11-2, with a possible D match to TRBD2 (5 bases). Germline CDR1 SGHAT, CDR2 FQNNGV. The CDR3 covers 16 residues. V gave up 5 bases and J gave up 4 bases, with 18 bases separating them. DNA of the CDR3: TGTGCCAGCAGCCCCCAGCCCCTAGCTGCATACAATGAGCAGTTCTTC. Its translation is CASSPQPLAAYNEQFF. Drawing the rest from reference TRBV11-2 and TRBJ2-1, the complete variable domain is EAGVAQSPRYKIIEKRQSVAFWCNPISGHATLYWYQQILGQGPKLLIQFQNNGVVDDSQLPKDRFSAERLKGVDSTLKIQPAKLEDSAVYLCASSPQPLAAYNEQFFGPGTRLTVL.

This clonotype was seen more than once but under ten times. The rearrangement joins TRBV12-3 or TRBV12-4 to TRBJ2-1, with 9 bases lining up with TRBD2. The CDR3 is 16 residues long. J lost 8 bases, V lost 5 bases, and 13 bases had no gene match. The CDR3 sequence is CASSPTPSGRSHEQFF. The CDR3 DNA follows: TGTGCCAGCAGTCCAACCCCGAGCGGGAGGTCGCATGAGCAGTTCTTC.

The chain combines TRBV3-1 with TRBJ2-7; TRBD2 is a possible D gene (7 bases). CDR3 size: 12 residues. Trimming cost V 3 bases and J 6 bases, with 9 bases left between them. Germline V gene lookup returns CDR1 LGHDT and CDR2 YNNKEL (reference sequence). CDR3 region: CASSHAGAEQYF. In DNA, the CDR3 is TGTGCCAGCAGCCACGCGGGGGCCGAGCAGTACTTC.

The sample holds a few counts of this clonotype. The chain has TRBV7-9 and TRBJ2-3; D possibly corresponds to TRBD1 (6 bases). Germline CDR1 SEHNR, CDR2 FQNEAQ (reference sequence). This CDR3 is built from 15 residues. V gave up 0 bases and J gave up 4 bases, with 11 bases separating them. CDR3 loop: CASSLAQGKADTQYF. The CDR3 DNA follows: TGTGCCAGCAGCTTAGCACAGGGTAAAGCAGATACGCAGTATTTT.

The rearrangement uses TRBV27 and TRBJ2-7; D is uncertain. This CDR3 region has 13 residues. Deletions cut 6 bases from V and 2 bases from J, with 11 bases between. Germline assignment: CDR1 MNHEY and CDR2 SMNVEV (reference sequence). The CDR3 bases are TGTGCCAGCAGCGCGGTATTTCCCTACGAGCAGTACTTC. This gives the protein CASSAVFPYEQYF.

This clonotype was seen more than once but under ten times. The chain links TRBV20-1 to TRBJ1-5; 7 bases align to TRBD1. The CDR3 contains 16 residues. Losses at the gene ends were 4 bases for V and 2 bases for J; bases not matched to a gene: 11. Germline V gives CDR1 DFQATT, CDR2 SNEGSKA (reference sequence). The DNA of the CDR3 is TGCAGTGCTACCCTTAGTAGGGGGCCGGGCAATCAGCCCCAGCATTTT. Translating gives CSATLSRGPGNQPQHF.

The chain couples TRBV12-3 or TRBV12-4 to TRBJ1-6; 8 positions agree with TRBD1. V lost 10 bases to trimming and J lost 8 bases; unmatched junction nucleotides: 4. This CDR3 is 12 amino acids long. The chain's CDR3 is CATGQGHSPLHF. The CDR3 DNA sequence: TGTGCCACCGGACAGGGTCATTCACCCCTCCACTTT.

The chain couples TRBV28 to TRBJ2-5; D perhaps matches TRBD2 (6 bases). Trimming left V 3 bases short and J 6 bases short, with 29 bases between. The germline V gene encodes CDR1 MDHEN and CDR2 SYDVKM. The CDR3 runs to 19 residues. CDR3 amino acids: CASSFSSSQGLGFGKTQYF. The DNA of the CDR3 is TGTGCCAGCAGTTTCTCCTCCTCGCAGGGACTTGGTTTCGGAAAGACCCAGTACTTC.

The rearrangement links TRBV7-9 to TRBJ2-3, with 11 positions matching TRBD2. CDR1 and CDR2 from the germline V gene are SEHNR and FQNEAQ (reference sequence). V dropped 10 bases and J dropped 2; count of bases not matched to a gene: 8. CDR3 length equals 15 residues. The CDR3 nucleotides are TGTGCCACCCCACAGGGACTAGCGGTCACAGATACGCAGTATTTT. Its translation is CATPQGLAVTDTQYF.

In its sample, this clonotype was seen once. V and J are TRBV18 and TRBJ2-2; D perhaps matches TRBD1 (6 bases). Germline V gene lookup returns CDR1 KGHSH and CDR2 LQKENI. V lost 5 bases and J 0 bases, leaving 13 bases between the germline ends. The CDR3 is made up of 16 amino acids. In DNA, the CDR3 is TGTGCCAGCTCAGCGACAGGTCCTACGAACACCGGGGAGCTGTTTTTT. Translating gives CASSATGPTNTGELFF.

This rearrangement joins TRBV4-1 to TRBJ2-7; 7 bases fit TRBD2. CDR1 MGHRA and CDR2 YSYEKL come from the germline V gene. J was trimmed by 4 bases and V by 4 bases; bases with no gene match: 16. CDR3 length equals 17 residues. The CDR3 is CASSPPGGSGLDYEQYF. CDR3 DNA sequence: TGCGCCAGCAGCCCCCCGGGAGGTAGCGGGCTGGATTACGAGCAGTACTTC.

This chain uses TRBV24-1 with TRBJ2-7; the D is unclear. V lost 2 bases, J lost 5 bases, and 12 bases lay in between. Germline V gene lookup returns CDR1 KGHDR and CDR2 SFDVKD. The CDR3 sequence is 14 residues long. As DNA, the CDR3 is TGTGCCACCAGTGATTCAGGACGGTCCAACGAGCAGTACTTC. Its translation: CATSDSGRSNEQYF.

There are many counts of this clonotype. V is TRBV20-1 and J is TRBJ2-1, with D possibly being TRBD2 (5 bases). Between the trimmed V and J ends, which lost 4 bases and 8 bases, there was a span of 21 bases. The CDR3 has 15 residues. Looked up from germline, CDR1 is DFQATT and CDR2 is SNEGSKA (reference sequence). In nucleotides, the CDR3 is TGCAGTGCTATACTAGGGAGAAGCAGAAATTATGAGCAGTTCTTC. The encoded protein is CSAILGRSRNYEQFF.

This clonotype has more than one count but fewer than ten. This chain uses TRBV5-1 with TRBJ2-1; 12 bases agree with TRBD2. The V and J ends lost 0 bases and 7 bases, in that order; junction bases with no gene match: 5. The length of the CDR3 is 16 residues. The V gene's germline CDR1 is SGHRS and CDR2 YFSETQ. The CDR3 DNA reads TGCGCCAGCAGCTTGGCCGGGACTAGCGGGCAAAATGAGCAGTTCTTC. This codes for CASSLAGTSGQNEQFF.

The chain recombines TRBV6-2 or TRBV6-3 with TRBJ1-5; D might be TRBD1 (5 bases). Trimming removed 2 bases at V and 7 bases at J, with 6 bases between. Germline CDR1 is MNHEY and CDR2 is SVGEGT. CDR3 length equals 12 residues. The CDR3 DNA reads TGTGCCAGCAGTTACACAGGACAGCCCCAGCATTTT. Protein: CASSYTGQPQHF.

The chain recombines TRBV20-1 with TRBJ1-2; TRBD1 aligns across 7 bases. Trimming took 4 bases from V and 5 from J; bases not matched to a gene: 10. Germline values: CDR1 DFQATT, CDR2 SNEGSKA (reference sequence). The CDR3 is made up of 14 amino acids. The CDR3 DNA sequence: TGCAGTGCTATCTCAGGACAGGTTCGTTATGGCTACACCTTC. The encoded protein is CSAISGQVRYGYTF.

The chain combines TRBV5-1 with TRBJ2-1; D uncertain. Germline V gene lookup returns CDR1 SGHRS and CDR2 YFSETQ. The CDR3 is made up of 12 amino acids. The ends were cut back, 9 bases at V and 9 bases at J, with 16 bases in the middle. CDR3 region: CATRRAVGEQFF. The CDR3 DNA sequence: TGCGCCACCCGAAGGGCCGTCGGTGAGCAGTTCTTC.

This clonotype was seen a handful of times. The chain has TRBV20-1 and TRBJ1-5; unclear D gene. V was clipped by 5 bases and J by 3 bases, with 11 bases between them. CDR1 and CDR2 (germline): DFQATT, SNEGSKA (reference sequence). CDR3 size: 13 residues. CDR3 amino acids: CSAHRNINQPQHF. CDR3 in DNA: TGCAGTGCTCATAGAAACATCAATCAGCCCCAGCATTTT.